What follows are 3 T cell receptor beta chains derived from one specimen sequenced in a study of T cells in Graves' hyperthyroidism and ophthalmopathy. Amplification of TCR beta CDR3 regions used RNA as the template. A first-round RT-PCR of the TCR CDR3 used the HTBI primer set. MiXCR, applied by TCRdb to the multiplex PCR reads, yields one record per CDR3 protein. The sample consists of a few hundred thousand distinct CDR3 sequences, about a sixth of them appearing once. Specimen: blood. Source of these receptors: a woman in her thirties or forties with Graves' ophthalmopathy.

This clonotype occurred a few times. CDR3 region: CASSLSRQVSNQPQHF. DNA for the CDR3: TGTGCCAGCAGTCTATCCCGGCAGGTCAGCAATCAGCCCCAGCATTTT. The J gene is TRBJ1-5, the V gene TRBV6-1; D is ambiguous. CDR3 length: 16 amino acids. Trimming stripped 5 bases from V and 1 base from J, with 15 bases between. Germline CDR1 is MNHNS and CDR2 is SASEGT.

This clonotype was seen a single time. The chain employs TRBV19 and TRBJ2-6; D might be TRBD1 or TRBD2, each matching 5 bases. Trimming left V 2 bases short and J 2 bases short, with 16 bases between. This CDR3 has 18 residues. Germline values: CDR1 LNHDA, CDR2 SQIVND (reference sequence). For the CDR3, the DNA is TGTGCCAGTAGTATATGGGGGATAGCTGAAGCTGGGGCCAACGTCCTGACTTTC. It is translated as CASSIWGIAEAGANVLTF. Full variable domain (remainder filled in from reference TRBV19 and TRBJ2-6): DGGITQSPKYLFRKEGQNVTLSCEQNLNHDAMYWYRQDPGQGLRLIYYSQIVNDFQKGDIAEGYSVSREKKESFPLTVTSAQKNPTAFYLCASSIWGIAEAGANVLTFGAGSRLTVL.

This clonotype has ten or more counts. This chain uses TRBV15 with TRBJ1-1; the D is unclear. Germline loops: CDR1 LNHNV, CDR2 YYDKDF (reference sequence). Trimming removed 5 bases at V and 1 base at J, with 8 bases between. The CDR3 consists of 13 residues. The CDR3 spells CATSGQTNTEAFF. The CDR3 DNA reads TGTGCCACCAGCGGTCAGACGAACACTGAAGCTTTCTTT.